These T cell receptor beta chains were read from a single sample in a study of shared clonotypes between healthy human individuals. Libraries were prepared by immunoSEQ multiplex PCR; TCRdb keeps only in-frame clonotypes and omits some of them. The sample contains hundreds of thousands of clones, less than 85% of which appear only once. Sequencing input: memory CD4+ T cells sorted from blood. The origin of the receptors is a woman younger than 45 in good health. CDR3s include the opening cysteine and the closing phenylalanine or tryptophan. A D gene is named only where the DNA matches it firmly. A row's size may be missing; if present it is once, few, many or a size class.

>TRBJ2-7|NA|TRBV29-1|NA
TGCAGCGTTGGAAAATACCGGGACTTAACATACGAGCAGTACTTC
CSVGKYRDLTYEQYF
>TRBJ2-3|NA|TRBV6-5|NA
TGTGCCACCTCCCAGGGGTCCGAGGGGGATACGCAGTATTTT
CATSQGSEGDTQYF
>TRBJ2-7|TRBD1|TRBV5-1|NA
TGCGCCAGCAGCTTGGCCCAGGGACAGGGGAACTACGAGCAGTACTTC
CASSLAQGQGNYEQYF
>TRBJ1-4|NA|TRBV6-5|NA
TGTGCCAGCAGTAAAATGACGACGCTTAATGAAAAACTGTTTTTT
CASSKMTTLNEKLFF
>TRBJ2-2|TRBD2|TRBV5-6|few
TGTGCCAGCAGCGGCGGGACTAGCCAGCCGGTAAACACCGGGGAGCTGTTTTTT
CASSGGTSQPVNTGELFF
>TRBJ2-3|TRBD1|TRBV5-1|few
TGCGCCAGCAGCTTGGCAGGGGGCTTTAGCACAGATACGCAGTATTTT
CASSLAGGFSTDTQYF
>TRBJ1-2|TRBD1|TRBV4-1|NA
TGCGCCAGCAGCCAAGAGTGGACAGGGGTAGGCTATGGCTACACCTTC
CASSQEWTGVGYGYTF
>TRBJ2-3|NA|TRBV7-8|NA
TGTGCCAGCAGCTCCAACACAGATACGCAGTATTTT
CASSSNTDTQYF
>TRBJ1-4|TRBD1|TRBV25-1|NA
TGTGCCAGCAGTGCCGCCCAGGGGGCTGGTGAAAAACTGTTTTTT
CASSAAQGAGEKLFF
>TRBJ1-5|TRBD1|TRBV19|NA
TGTGCCAGTAGTCCGCGGGACAGGGGTATCAATCAGCCCCAGCATTTT
CASSPRDRGINQPQHF
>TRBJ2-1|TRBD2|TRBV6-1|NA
TGTGCCAGCAGTGAATATGATCTGGGGTCTAGCGGATACAATGAGCAGTTCTTC
CASSEYDLGSSGYNEQFF
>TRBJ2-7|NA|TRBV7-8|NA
TGTGCCAGCAGCTTAGACTTCTTTACCTACGAGCAGTACTTC
CASSLDFFTYEQYF
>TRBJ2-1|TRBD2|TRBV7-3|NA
TGTGCCAGCAGGGGAGGGGGACTAGCGGGCGGTCAGGAGCAGTTCTTC
CASRGGGLAGGQEQFF
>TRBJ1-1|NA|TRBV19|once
TGTGCCAGTAGTCAACGGACGGAGAACACTGAAGCTTTCTTT
CASSQRTENTEAFF
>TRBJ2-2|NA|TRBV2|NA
TGTGCCAGCAGTGATATGGGGCCGGGCACCGGGGAGCTGTTTTTT
CASSDMGPGTGELFF
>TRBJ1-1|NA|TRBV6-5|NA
TGTGCCAGCAGTCCCCCACAGGGCAAGGAAGCTTTCTTT
CASSPPQGKEAFF
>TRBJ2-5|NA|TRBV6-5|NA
TGTGCCAGCAGTTACTCGTGGGCAGCGAAAGAGACCCAGTACTTC
CASSYSWAAKETQYF
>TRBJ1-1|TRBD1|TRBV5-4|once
TGTGCCAGCAGCGGCCGGGACAGCCACACTGAAGCTTTCTTT
CASSGRDSHTEAFF
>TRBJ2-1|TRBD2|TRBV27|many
TGTGCCAGCAGAATGGGACTAGCGGGCGATGAGCAGTTCTTC
CASRMGLAGDEQFF
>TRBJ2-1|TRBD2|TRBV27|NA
TGTGCCAGCAGTTTAGGTTTACGACTAGCGGGAGGCAATGAGCAGTTCTTC
CASSLGLRLAGGNEQFF
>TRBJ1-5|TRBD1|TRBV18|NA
TGTGCCAGCTCCACACAGGGGGGTCAGCCCCAGCATTTT
CASSTQGGQPQHF
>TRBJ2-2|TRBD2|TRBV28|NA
TGTGCCAGCACCCCAGCGGGAACGAACACCGGGGAGCTGTTTTTT
CASTPAGTNTGELFF
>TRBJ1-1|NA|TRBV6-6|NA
TGTGCCAGCAGTTACTCAACAGGTGAAGCTTTCTTT
CASSYSTGEAFF
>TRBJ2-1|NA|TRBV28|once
TGTGCCAGCAGTTACCCCGAGGGCGCGGTCCAGCAGTTCTTC
CASSYPEGAVQQFF
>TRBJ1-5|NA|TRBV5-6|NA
TGTGCCAGCAGCTTGGCGGACGTCAATCAGCCCCAGCATTTT
CASSLADVNQPQHF
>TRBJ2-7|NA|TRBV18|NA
TGTGCCAGCTCACCAACCCTCCTTGCCCCGGGACAACCCTCCTACGAGCAGTACTTC
CASSPTLLAPGQPSYEQYF
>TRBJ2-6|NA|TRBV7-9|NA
TGTGCCAGCAGCTATGGGGTTCCCGGGGCCAACGTCCTGACTTTC
CASSYGVPGANVLTF
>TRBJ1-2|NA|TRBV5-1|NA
TGCGCCAGCAGCTTGGACAGGGTTTTCCATGGCTACACCTTC
CASSLDRVFHGYTF
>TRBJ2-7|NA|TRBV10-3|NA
TGTGCCATCAGTGAGCAGAGTTATAGCGAGCAGTACTTC
CAISEQSYSEQYF
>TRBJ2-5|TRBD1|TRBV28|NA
TGTGCCAGCAAGACAGGGGACCTCCAAGAGACCCAGTACTTC
CASKTGDLQETQYF
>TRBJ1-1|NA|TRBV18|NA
TGTGCCAGCTCAAAGGAGTGGAACACTGAAGCTTTCTTT
CASSKEWNTEAFF
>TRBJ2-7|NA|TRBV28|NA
TGTGCCAGCAGTTTAAAGTTGGGGAAGCAGTACTTC
CASSLKLGKQYF
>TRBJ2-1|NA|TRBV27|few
TGTGCCAGCAGGTCCCGAAATGAGCAGTTCTTC
CASRSRNEQFF
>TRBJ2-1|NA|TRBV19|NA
TGTGCCAGTGACGAACGCCTGAGCTCCTACAATGAGCAGTTCTTC
CASDERLSSYNEQFF
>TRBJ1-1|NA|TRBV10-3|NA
TGTGCCATCGGTGGAAACACTGAAGCTTTCTTT
CAIGGNTEAFF
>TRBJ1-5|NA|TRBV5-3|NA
TGTGCCAGAAGCAAGGACCGCATAAGTATCCTTTTT
CARSKDRISILF
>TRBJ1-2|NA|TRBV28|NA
TGTGCCAGCAGTTTAAGCCGTGGCTACACCTTC
CASSLSRGYTF
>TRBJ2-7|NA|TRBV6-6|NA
TGTGCCAGCAGTCCCCGGCAGGGACGCTCCTACGAGCAGTACTTC
CASSPRQGRSYEQYF
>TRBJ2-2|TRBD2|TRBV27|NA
TGTGCCAGCAGTACCCAACTCCGGGGGGGCCGGACTAGCGTAAGCACCGGGGAGCTGTTTTTT
CASSTQLRGGRTSVSTGELFF
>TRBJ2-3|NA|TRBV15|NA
TGTGCCACCAGCAGAGTGAGCCCCTTGGATACGCAGTATTTT
CATSRVSPLDTQYF
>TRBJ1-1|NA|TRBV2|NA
TGTGCCAGCAGGGGAAGGGTTATGAACACTGAAGCTTTCTTT
CASRGRVMNTEAFF
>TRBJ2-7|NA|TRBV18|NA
TGTGCCAGCTCACCACCGACGGGAGAGCAGGTCGAGCAGTACTTC
CASSPPTGEQVEQYF
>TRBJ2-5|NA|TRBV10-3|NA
TGTGCCATCAGGCTCGGGTTCCAAGAGACCCAGTACTTC
CAIRLGFQETQYF
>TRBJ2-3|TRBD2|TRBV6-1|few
TGTGCCAGCAGGGTACTAGCGGGGGTCACAGATACGCAGTATTTT
CASRVLAGVTDTQYF
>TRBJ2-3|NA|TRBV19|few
TGTGCCAGTAGTATTTATGGGGGGCCGGATATACACACAGATACGCAGTATTTT
CASSIYGGPDIHTDTQYF
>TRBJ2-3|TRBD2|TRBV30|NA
TGTGCCTGGAGTGTTCCGGGACTAGCGGCTAGCACAGATACGCAGTATTTT
CAWSVPGLAASTDTQYF